What follows are 32 T cell receptor beta chains derived from one specimen sequenced in a study of graft-versus-host responses after intestinal transplantation. What these receptors recognize is not known. TCRdb keeps only in-frame clones here, not all; method: immunoSEQ multiplex PCR. Counted here are roughly 120,000 clones, approximately 95% occurring once; the ten biggest clones make up under 3.5%. The sequenced sample was unstimulated CD8+ T cells sorted from spleen or lymph node cells, obtained before intestinal transplant. The receptor source for this set is a human donor who received an intestinal transplant.

The chain carries TRBV15 and TRBJ2-7; D may be TRBD2 (5 bases). Germline CDR1 is LNHNV and CDR2 is YYDKDF (reference sequence). The CDR3 runs 14 residues. With 5 bases removed from V and 0 bases from J, the gap between germline ends came to 11 bases. The CDR3 DNA sequence: TGTGCCACCAGCGGGAGACAACGCTCCTACGAGCAGTACTTC. Translated, it gives CATSGRQRSYEQYF.

The V gene is TRBV13, the J gene TRBJ1-2; TRBD1 might be the D (5 bases). This CDR3 is built from 13 residues. CDR1 PRHDT and CDR2 FYEKMQ come from the germline V gene (reference sequence). Between the trimmed V and J ends, which lost 3 bases and 8 bases, there was a span of 13 bases. CDR3 sequence (DNA): TGTGCCAGCAGCTTGGGGCACCCCGCGGGCTACACCTTC. The encoded protein is CASSLGHPAGYTF. Full variable domain (rest looked up from reference TRBV13 and TRBJ1-2): AAGVIQSPRHLIKEKRETATLKCYPIPRHDTVYWYQQGPGQDPQFLISFYEKMQSDKGSIPDRFSAQQFSDYHSELNMSSLELGDSALYFCASSLGHPAGYTFGSGTRLTVV.

The chain joins TRBV9 to TRBJ2-5; D may be TRBD2 (6 bases). The J call could be wrong; TRBJ2-7 is a better fit for the DNA end. Germline V gene sequence: CDR1 SGDLS, CDR2 YYNGEE. The CDR3 runs 18 residues. CDR3 DNA sequence: TGTGCCAGCAGCGATAGCCGGGACCAAGGGACTCGCTTATACGAGCAGTACTTC. Translated, it gives CASSDSRDQGTRLYEQYF.

The genes are TRBV28 and TRBJ1-2; TRBD1 matches at 7 bases. Looked up from germline, CDR1 is MDHEN and CDR2 is SYDVKM. The CDR3 runs to 16 residues. The V segment lost 5 bases and the J segment 1 base; nucleotides outside the gene matches: 10. CDR3 coding DNA: TGTGCCAGCAGTATCACGGGGACAGCCCGTAACTATGGCTACACCTTC. Residues: CASSITGTARNYGYTF.

This clone has just one count. This chain links TRBV7-6 with TRBJ2-1; 13 bases are a match to TRBD2. The ends lost 5 bases at V and 0 bases at J; junction bases unmatched: 16. The CDR3 runs 21 residues. Germline V lookup: CDR1 SGHVS, CDR2 FNYEAQ. The DNA for the CDR3 is TGTGCCAGCAGCACCACCCCGGCCGGGACTAGCGGGAAGAGCTCCTACAATGAGCAGTTCTTC. Its protein product is CASSTTPAGTSGKSSYNEQFF.

This chain links TRBV4-1 with TRBJ2-1, with 11 bases that match TRBD2. Germline assignment: CDR1 MGHRA and CDR2 YSYEKL. Losses at the gene ends were 3 bases for V and 4 bases for J; bases not matched to a gene: 2. The CDR3 sequence is 15 residues long. Here the CDR3 reads CASSQGTSGYNEQFF. The CDR3 region has the DNA TGCGCCAGCAGCCAGGGGACTAGCGGTTACAATGAGCAGTTCTTC.

V and J are TRBV6-1 and TRBJ2-7; 7 bases map to TRBD1. This CDR3 region has 16 residues. Germline CDR1 MNHNS, CDR2 SASEGT. The V gene end was trimmed by 4 bases and the J gene end by 3 bases; junction bases not matched to a gene: 12. The CDR3 bases are TGTGCCAGCAGTGCTAAAACCACAGGGGAAGACTACGAGCAGTACTTC. Its translation: CASSAKTTGEDYEQYF.

The genes are TRBV5-6 and TRBJ1-2, with D uncertain. Trimming cost V 4 bases and J 4 bases, with 17 bases left between them. The CDR3 is 15 amino acids. Per the germline V gene, CDR1 is SGHDT and CDR2 is YYEEEE. The CDR3 sequence: CASSPPEAAPYGYTF. CDR3 DNA: TGTGCCAGCAGCCCTCCCGAGGCAGCCCCCTATGGCTACACCTTC.

J is TRBJ2-2 and V is TRBV30; TRBD2 is a possible D gene (6 bases). CDR1 and CDR2 from the germline V gene are GTSNPN and SVGIG (reference sequence). The V gene lost 7 bases and the J gene lost 4 bases, with 22 bases spanning the gap. The CDR3 sequence is 16 residues long. Here the CDR3 reads CALTNLGGVGTGELFF. The CDR3 DNA sequence: TGTGCCTTAACGAATTTGGGGGGAGTCGGCACCGGGGAGCTGTTTTTT.

This clone was recorded only once. The rearrangement joins TRBV11-2 to TRBJ2-7; D is perhaps TRBD2 (5 bases). The CDR3 is made up of 11 amino acids. Trimming removed 5 bases from V and 6 bases from J, with 8 bases in between. The germline CDR1 and CDR2 sequences are SGHAT and FQNNGV. CDR3 loop: CASSPRGEQYF. The CDR3 region has the DNA TGTGCCAGCAGCCCCCGGGGCGAGCAGTACTTC.

The genes are TRBV9 and TRBJ2-3; D is ambiguous. Trimming shortened V by 4 bases and J by 4 bases, and 7 bases separated the two germline ends. The length of the CDR3 is 12 residues. Germline V gene lookup returns CDR1 SGDLS and CDR2 YYNGEE. The CDR3 nucleotides read TGTGCCAGCAGCCACTCCCCAGATACGCAGTATTTT. As protein: CASSHSPDTQYF.

The V gene is TRBV27, the J gene TRBJ2-5; D is possibly TRBD1 (5 bases). The CDR3 length is 14 residues. Germline V gene lookup returns CDR1 MNHEY and CDR2 SMNVEV (reference sequence). Trimming cost V 8 bases and J 5 bases, with 18 bases left between them. CDR3 DNA sequence: TGTGCCAGCTATCGAATAGGGGTCCCGGAGACCCAGTACTTC. It codes for CASYRIGVPETQYF.

The chain carries TRBV25-1 and TRBJ2-1, with D maybe TRBD2 (6 bases). The V gene's germline CDR1 is MGHDK and CDR2 SYGVNS. The V and J ends lost 4 bases and 0 bases respectively, with 13 bases between them. The CDR3 consists of 16 residues. The CDR3 nucleotides read TGTGCCAGCAGTGGCCTAACTAGCCCCTCCTACAATGAGCAGTTCTTC. This encodes CASSGLTSPSYNEQFF.

The chain carries TRBV4-3 and TRBJ2-1; the D gene is possibly TRBD1 (6 bases). CDR1 is LGHNA and CDR2 is YSLEER in the germline V gene. The CDR3 sequence is 15 residues long. V shed 3 bases and J shed 0 bases, with 9 bases lying between them. CDR3 sequence reads: CASSQKDSSYNEQFF. The CDR3, as DNA: TGCGCCAGCAGCCAGAAGGACAGCTCCTACAATGAGCAGTTCTTC.

This clone has a single count. V is TRBV14 and J is TRBJ2-1, with D possibly matching TRBD2 (5 bases). Germline CDR1 SGHDN, CDR2 FVKESK. Deletions cut 10 bases from V and 4 bases from J, with 8 bases between. CDR3 size: 11 residues. The CDR3 DNA reads as TGTGCCATCGGGGAGTACAATGAGCAGTTCTTC. As protein: CAIGEYNEQFF.

The genes are TRBV7-2 and TRBJ2-5; 10 positions match TRBD1. This CDR3 has 16 residues. V was pared by 3 bases and J by 5 bases, with 9 bases of the junction left unmatched. Per the germline V gene, CDR1 is SGHTA and CDR2 is FQGNSA. In DNA form, the CDR3 reads TGTGCCAGCAGCTTGACAGGGGGCGGTGCTGGGGAGACCCAGTACTTC. Translating it yields CASSLTGGGAGETQYF.

The V call is TRBV5-1, the J call TRBJ2-5; D not resolved. CDR3 length: 13 residues. The germline gives CDR1 SGHRS, CDR2 YFSETQ. Trimming took off 4 bases at V and 0 bases at J, with 7 bases between the two ends. CDR3 amino acids: CASSRLHQETQYF. CDR3 nucleotides: TGCGCCAGCAGCCGCCTGCACCAAGAGACCCAGTACTTC.

CDR3 nucleotides: TGTGCCAGCAGCTTGGAAGGGCGAAACAATGAGCAGTTCTTC. This sequence encodes CASSLEGRNNEQFF. V is TRBV5-4 and J is TRBJ2-1, with D unclear. Germline CDR1 reads SGHNT; CDR2 reads YYREEE (reference sequence). V was shortened by 0 bases and J by 5 bases, with 9 bases between the two germline ends. The CDR3 consists of 14 residues.

This sequence joins TRBV19 and TRBJ2-1; D may be TRBD2 (6 bases). Deletions cut 1 base from V and 5 bases from J, with 9 bases between. The CDR3 sequence is 14 residues long. Germline CDR1 and CDR2: LNHDA and SQIVND (reference sequence). CDR3 nucleotide sequence: TGTGCCAGTAGTATAGCGGGGAGGCACAATGAGCAGTTCTTC. Translated: CASSIAGRHNEQFF.

V and J are TRBV7-2 and TRBJ2-1; possibly TRBD2 for D (5 bases). The CDR3 spans 12 residues. With 7 bases removed from V and 8 bases from J, the gap between germline ends came to 12 bases. CDR1 SGHTA and CDR2 FQGNSA come from the germline V gene. The chain's CDR3 is CASTLAGDEQFF. As DNA, the CDR3 is TGTGCCAGCACCCTAGCCGGTGATGAGCAGTTCTTC.

A single count supports this clone. The chain combines TRBV19 with TRBJ1-1; a possible D gene is TRBD1 (6 bases). The CDR3 extends over 16 amino acids. V was clipped by 3 bases and J by 1 base, with 15 bases between them. Germline V gene sequence: CDR1 LNHDA, CDR2 SQIVND (reference sequence). CDR3 sequence: CASSMASDSPNTEAFF. CDR3 DNA sequence: TGTGCCAGTAGTATGGCTTCGGACAGCCCGAACACTGAAGCTTTCTTT.

The V and J genes are TRBV21-1 and TRBJ1-2; TRBD1, the table's D call, was not compared with the DNA. TRBV21-1 corresponds to a pseudogene. This CDR3 has 15 residues. DNA of the CDR3: TGTGCCAGCAGCAAACGAGGACAGGGGAGCTATGGCTACACCTTC. Its translation: CASSKRGQGSYGYTF.

V usage is TRBV9 and J usage is TRBJ1-1; maybe TRBD1 (6 bases). The CDR3 consists of 15 residues. V dropped 2 bases and J dropped 4 bases, with 15 bases sitting between them. Germline CDR1 and CDR2: SGDLS and YYNGEE. CDR3 region: CASSVGEGGSTEAFF. CDR3 DNA sequence: TGTGCCAGCAGCGTCGGGGAGGGGGGGAGCACTGAAGCTTTCTTT.

The table lists this clone with a count of one. V is TRBV27 and J is TRBJ2-1; 10 bases match TRBD2. This CDR3 has 15 amino acids. Germline V gene data show CDR1 as MNHEY and CDR2 as SMNVEV (reference sequence). Losses at the gene ends were 2 bases for V and 5 bases for J; bases not matched to a gene: 3. CDR3: CASSLVAGGHNEQFF. The CDR3 nucleotides read TGTGCCAGCAGTTTAGTAGCGGGAGGCCACAATGAGCAGTTCTTC.

This clone showed up just once. V is TRBV27 and J is TRBJ2-7, with 8 bases fitting TRBD1. V lost 5 bases to trimming and J lost 3 bases; unmatched junction nucleotides: 6. CDR1 and CDR2 (germline): MNHEY, SMNVEV (reference sequence). The CDR3 covers 14 residues. CDR3 bases: TGTGCCAGCAGTACCGGGGACAGGAGCTACGAGCAGTACTTC. This sequence encodes CASSTGDRSYEQYF.

This chain connects TRBV7-8 to TRBJ2-7, with TRBD2 identical over 7 bases. V lost 2 bases to trimming and J lost 2 bases; unmatched junction nucleotides: 6. The CDR3 sequence is 15 residues long. Germline V gene lookup returns CDR1 SGHVS and CDR2 FQNEAQ. DNA for the CDR3: TGTGCCAGCAGCTTATCGGGCGGGAGCCCCTACGAGCAGTACTTC. Its protein product is CASSLSGGSPYEQYF.

A single count supports this clone. The chain joins TRBV7-6 to TRBJ2-2; 11 bases match TRBD2. V lost 3 bases, J lost 3 bases, and 6 bases stayed unmatched. The CDR3 spans 17 residues. Germline V gives CDR1 SGHVS, CDR2 FNYEAQ. For the CDR3, the DNA is TGTGCCAGCAGCTTGCCGGGACTAGCGGTTGACACCGGGGAGCTGTTTTTT. Protein: CASSLPGLAVDTGELFF.

The J gene is TRBJ2-7, the V gene TRBV9, with D perhaps matching TRBD1 (6 bases). This CDR3 spans 13 amino acids. V was shortened by 0 bases and J by 6 bases, with 10 bases between the two germline ends. Germline V gene data show CDR1 as SGDLS and CDR2 as YYNGEE. CDR3 nucleotides: TGTGCCAGCAGCGTAGGACAGGATGGCGAGCAGTACTTC. Protein product: CASSVGQDGEQYF.

This clone has only a few counts. This likely reflects a read error, since a far larger clone is one base away. Other DNA sequences within the sample encode an identical CDR3. V gene TRBV5-4 combines with J gene TRBJ1-1; no firm D call. From germline, CDR1 is SGHNT and CDR2 YYREEE (reference sequence). The length of the CDR3 is 12 residues. CDR3 protein: CASSLRGTEAFF. CDR3 sequence (DNA): TGTGCCAGCAGCCTTCGGGGTACTGAAGCCTTCTTT. Full variable domain (rest looked up from reference TRBV5-4 and TRBJ1-1): ETGVTQSPTHLIKTRGQQVTLRCSSQSGHNTVSWYQQALGQGPQFIFQYYREEENGRGNFPPRFSGLQFPNYSSELNVNALELDDSALYLCASSLRGTEAFFGQGTRLTVV.

The chain employs TRBV6-1 and TRBJ1-1, with 9 nucleotides matching TRBD1. The V gene's germline CDR1 is MNHNS and CDR2 SASEGT. This CDR3 has 16 residues. Trimming took 5 bases from V and 0 from J; bases not matched to a gene: 7. DNA for the CDR3: TGTGCCAGCAGTCAAGGGACAGGGAGGCTGAACACTGAAGCTTTCTTT. This sequence encodes CASSQGTGRLNTEAFF.

Regarding this clone: Relative to the germline gene, one junction end is altered; a read error may explain this. The rearrangement uses TRBV18 and TRBJ2-7, with D possibly matching TRBD1 (6 bases). The germline V gene has CDR1 KGHSH and CDR2 LQKENI. The CDR3 has 14 residues. The CDR3 reads CASSPQGGSYEQYF. CDR3 nucleotides: TGTGCCAGCTCCCCACAGGGCGGGTCCTACGAGCAGTACTTC.

The chain couples TRBV21-1 to TRBJ1-5. TRBV21-1 is assigned pseudogene status. There are 17 residues in the CDR3. CDR3 coding DNA: TGTGCCAGCAGCAAAACCCCTGAAAGGAGGAGCAATCAGCCCCAGCATTTT. Its protein product is CASSKTPERRSNQPQHF.